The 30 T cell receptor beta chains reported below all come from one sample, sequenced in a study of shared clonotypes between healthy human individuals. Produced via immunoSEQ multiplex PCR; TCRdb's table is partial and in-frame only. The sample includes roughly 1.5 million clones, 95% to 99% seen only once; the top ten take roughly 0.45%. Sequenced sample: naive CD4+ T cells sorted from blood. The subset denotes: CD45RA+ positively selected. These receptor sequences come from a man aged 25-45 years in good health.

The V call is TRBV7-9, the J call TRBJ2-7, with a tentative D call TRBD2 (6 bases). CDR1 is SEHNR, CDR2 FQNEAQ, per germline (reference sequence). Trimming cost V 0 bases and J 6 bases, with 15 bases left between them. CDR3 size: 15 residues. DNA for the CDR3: TGTGCCAGCAGCTTAGCTAGCGGCCTACCGGCCGAGCAGTACTTC. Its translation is CASSLASGLPAEQYF.

CDR3 region: CASSLVSGQGHQPQHF. CDR3 DNA sequence: TGTGCCAGCAGCTTAGTTTCGGGACAGGGGCATCAGCCCCAGCATTTT. The chain employs TRBV7-9 and TRBJ1-5; 10 nucleotides agree with TRBD1. Germline CDR1 reads SEHNR; CDR2 reads FQNEAQ (reference sequence). Trimming cost V 1 base and J 5 bases; bases outside gene matches: 5. The CDR3 totals 16 residues.

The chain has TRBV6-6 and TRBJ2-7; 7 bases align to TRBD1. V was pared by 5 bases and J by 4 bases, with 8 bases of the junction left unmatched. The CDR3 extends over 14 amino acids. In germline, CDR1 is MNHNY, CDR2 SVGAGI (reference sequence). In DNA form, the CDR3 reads TGTGCCAGCAGTCCCGGGACAGAATCTTACGAGCAGTACTTC. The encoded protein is CASSPGTESYEQYF.

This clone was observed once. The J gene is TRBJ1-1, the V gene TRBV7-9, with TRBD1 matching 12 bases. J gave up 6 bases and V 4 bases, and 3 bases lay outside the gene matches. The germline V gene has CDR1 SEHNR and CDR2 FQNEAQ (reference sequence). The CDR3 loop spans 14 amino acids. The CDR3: CASSWDRGLSEAFF. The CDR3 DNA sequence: TGTGCCAGCAGCTGGGACAGGGGGCTTTCTGAAGCTTTCTTT.

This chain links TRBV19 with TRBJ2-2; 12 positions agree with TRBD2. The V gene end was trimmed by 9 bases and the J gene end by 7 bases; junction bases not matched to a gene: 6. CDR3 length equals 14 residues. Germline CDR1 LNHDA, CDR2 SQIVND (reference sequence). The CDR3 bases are TGTGCCAGGACCCGACTAGCGGGAGTCGGGGAGCTGTTTTTT. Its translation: CARTRLAGVGELFF.

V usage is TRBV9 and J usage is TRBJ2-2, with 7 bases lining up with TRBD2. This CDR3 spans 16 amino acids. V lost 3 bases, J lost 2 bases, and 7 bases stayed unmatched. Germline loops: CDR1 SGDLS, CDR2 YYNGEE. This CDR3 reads CASSATSIGNTGELFF. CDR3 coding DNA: TGTGCCAGCAGCGCGACTAGCATCGGAAACACCGGGGAGCTGTTTTTT.

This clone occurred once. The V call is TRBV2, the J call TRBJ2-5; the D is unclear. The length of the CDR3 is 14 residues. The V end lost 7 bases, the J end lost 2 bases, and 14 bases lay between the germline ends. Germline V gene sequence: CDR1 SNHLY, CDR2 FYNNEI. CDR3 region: CASTFGVTQETQYF. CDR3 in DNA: TGTGCCAGCACCTTTGGGGTAACTCAAGAGACCCAGTACTTC.

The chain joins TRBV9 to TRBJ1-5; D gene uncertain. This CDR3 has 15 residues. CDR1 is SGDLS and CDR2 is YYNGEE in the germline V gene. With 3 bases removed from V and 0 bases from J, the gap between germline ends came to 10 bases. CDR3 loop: CASSGGGFSNQPQHF. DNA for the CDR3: TGTGCCAGCAGCGGCGGAGGTTTTAGCAATCAGCCCCAGCATTTT.

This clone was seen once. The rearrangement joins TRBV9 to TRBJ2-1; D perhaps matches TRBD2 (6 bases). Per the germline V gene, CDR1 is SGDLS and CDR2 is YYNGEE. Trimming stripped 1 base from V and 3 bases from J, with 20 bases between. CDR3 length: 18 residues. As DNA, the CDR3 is TGTGCCAGCAGCGTAAGCGTTGGAGGAGGGAAGGGCTACAATGAGCAGTTCTTC. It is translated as CASSVSVGGGKGYNEQFF.

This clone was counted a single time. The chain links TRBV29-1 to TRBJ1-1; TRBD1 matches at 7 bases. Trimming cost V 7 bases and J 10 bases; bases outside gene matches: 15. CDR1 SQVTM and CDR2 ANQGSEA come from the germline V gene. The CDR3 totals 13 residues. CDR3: CSGRPTGPVAAFF. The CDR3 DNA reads TGCAGCGGTCGACCGACAGGGCCCGTAGCAGCTTTCTTT.

The CDR3: CASTRAFAGNTIYF. CDR3 DNA sequence: TGTGCCAGTACCCGGGCCTTCGCTGGAAACACCATATATTTT. The J gene is TRBJ1-3, the V gene TRBV19; D call uncertain. The V gene lost 7 bases and the J gene lost 2 bases, with 12 bases spanning the gap. The germline V gene encodes CDR1 LNHDA and CDR2 SQIVND (reference sequence). The CDR3 is 14 residues long.

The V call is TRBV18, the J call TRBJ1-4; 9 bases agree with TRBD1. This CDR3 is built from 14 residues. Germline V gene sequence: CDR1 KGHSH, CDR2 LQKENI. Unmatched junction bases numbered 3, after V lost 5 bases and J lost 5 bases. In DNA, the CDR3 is TGTGCCAGCTCATCCGGACAGGGGAATGAAAAACTGTTTTTT. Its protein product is CASSSGQGNEKLFF.

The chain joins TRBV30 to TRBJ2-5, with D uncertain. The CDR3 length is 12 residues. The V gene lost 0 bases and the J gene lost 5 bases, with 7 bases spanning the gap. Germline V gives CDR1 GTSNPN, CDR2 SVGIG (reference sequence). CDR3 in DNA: TGTGCCTGGAGTGTAATATGGGAGACCCAGTACTTC. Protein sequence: CAWSVIWETQYF.

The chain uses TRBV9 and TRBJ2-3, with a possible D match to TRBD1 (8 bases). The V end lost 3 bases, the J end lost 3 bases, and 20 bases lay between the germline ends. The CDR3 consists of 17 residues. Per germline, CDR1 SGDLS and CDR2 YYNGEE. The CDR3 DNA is TGTGCCAGCAGCGGAGGGAACAGGGGGAGGGTGACAGATACGCAGTATTTT. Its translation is CASSGGNRGRVTDTQYF. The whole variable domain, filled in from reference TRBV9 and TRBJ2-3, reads DSGVTQTPKHLITATGQRVTLRCSPRSGDLSVYWYQQSLDQGLQFLIQYYNGEERAKGNILERFSAQQFPDLHSELNLSSLELGDSALYFCASSGGNRGRVTDTQYFGPGTRLTVL.

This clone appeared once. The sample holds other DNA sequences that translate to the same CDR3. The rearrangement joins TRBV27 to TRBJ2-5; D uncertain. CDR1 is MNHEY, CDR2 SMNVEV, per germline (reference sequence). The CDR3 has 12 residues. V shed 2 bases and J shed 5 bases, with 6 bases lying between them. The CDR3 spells CASSLLGETQYF. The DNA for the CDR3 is TGTGCCAGCAGTTTACTAGGGGAGACCCAGTACTTC.

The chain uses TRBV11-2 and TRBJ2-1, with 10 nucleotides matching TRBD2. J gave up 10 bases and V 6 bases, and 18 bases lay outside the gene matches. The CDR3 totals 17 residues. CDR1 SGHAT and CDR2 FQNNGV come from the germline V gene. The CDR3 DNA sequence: TGTGCCAGCAGTCTTGTGAATGGGGCTAGCGGGAGTTGGGAGCAGTTCTTC. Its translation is CASSLVNGASGSWEQFF.

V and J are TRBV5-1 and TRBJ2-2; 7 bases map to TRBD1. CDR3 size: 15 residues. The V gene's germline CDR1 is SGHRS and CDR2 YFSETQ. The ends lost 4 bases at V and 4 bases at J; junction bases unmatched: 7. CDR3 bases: TGCGCCAGCAGCCCGAGGGGACAGATCACCGGGGAGCTGTTTTTT. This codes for CASSPRGQITGELFF.

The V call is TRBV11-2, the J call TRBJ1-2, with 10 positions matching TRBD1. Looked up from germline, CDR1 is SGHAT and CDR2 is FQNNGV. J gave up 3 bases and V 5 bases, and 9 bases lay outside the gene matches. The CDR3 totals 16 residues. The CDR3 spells CASSPDRGLKDYGYTF. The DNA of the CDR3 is TGTGCCAGCAGCCCAGACAGGGGGCTGAAGGACTATGGCTACACCTTC.

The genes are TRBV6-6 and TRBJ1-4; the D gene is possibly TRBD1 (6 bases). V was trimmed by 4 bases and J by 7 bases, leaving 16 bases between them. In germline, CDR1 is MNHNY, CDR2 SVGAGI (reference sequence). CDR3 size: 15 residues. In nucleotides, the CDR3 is TGTGCCAGCAGTTCTCCCACAGGGAAAGGTGAAAAACTGTTTTTT. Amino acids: CASSSPTGKGEKLFF.

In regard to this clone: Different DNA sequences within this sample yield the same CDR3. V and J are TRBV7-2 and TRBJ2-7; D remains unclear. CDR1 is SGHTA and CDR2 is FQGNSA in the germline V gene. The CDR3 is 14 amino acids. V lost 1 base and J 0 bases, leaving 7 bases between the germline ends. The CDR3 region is CASSLGPLSYEQYF. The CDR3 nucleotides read TGTGCCAGCAGCTTAGGCCCGCTCTCCTACGAGCAGTACTTC.

The CDR3 sequence is CASSYPAANTGELFF. CDR3 in DNA: TGTGCCAGCAGCTATCCGGCCGCGAACACCGGGGAGCTGTTTTTT. The rearrangement links TRBV5-5 to TRBJ2-2; D is uncertain. The CDR3 totals 15 residues. The germline V gene encodes CDR1 SGHKS and CDR2 YYEKEE (reference sequence). Trimming took off 3 bases at V and 0 bases at J, with 9 bases between the two ends.

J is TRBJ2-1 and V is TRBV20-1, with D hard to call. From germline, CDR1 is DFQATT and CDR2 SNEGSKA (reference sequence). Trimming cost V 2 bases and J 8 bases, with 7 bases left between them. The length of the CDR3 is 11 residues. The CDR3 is CSARSRHEQFF. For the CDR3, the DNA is TGCAGTGCTAGAAGTAGGCATGAGCAGTTCTTC.

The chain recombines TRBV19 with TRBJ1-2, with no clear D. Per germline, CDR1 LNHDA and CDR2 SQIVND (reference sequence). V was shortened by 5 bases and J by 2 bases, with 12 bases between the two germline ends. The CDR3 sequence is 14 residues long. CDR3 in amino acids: CASSVPGLNYGYTF. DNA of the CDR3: TGTGCCAGTAGTGTTCCCGGATTAAACTATGGCTACACCTTC.

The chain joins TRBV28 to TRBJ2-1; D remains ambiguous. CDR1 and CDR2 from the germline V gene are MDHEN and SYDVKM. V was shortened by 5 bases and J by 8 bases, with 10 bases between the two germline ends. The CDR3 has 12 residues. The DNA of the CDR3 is TGTGCCAGCAGTACCCAGGAGCATGAGCAGTTCTTC. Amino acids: CASSTQEHEQFF.

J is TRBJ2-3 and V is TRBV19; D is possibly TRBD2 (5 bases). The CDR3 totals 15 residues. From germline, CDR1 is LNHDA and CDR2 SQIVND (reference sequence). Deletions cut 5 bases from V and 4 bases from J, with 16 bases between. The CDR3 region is CASSASSGYSDTQYF. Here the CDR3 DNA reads TGTGCCAGTAGTGCCTCAAGCGGTTACTCAGATACGCAGTATTTT.

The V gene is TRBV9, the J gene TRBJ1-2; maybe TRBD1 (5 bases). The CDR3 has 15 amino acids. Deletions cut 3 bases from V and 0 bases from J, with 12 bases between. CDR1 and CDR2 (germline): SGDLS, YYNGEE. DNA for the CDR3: TGTGCCAGCAGCGCCACCCCGACAGCTAACTATGGCTACACCTTC. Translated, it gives CASSATPTANYGYTF.

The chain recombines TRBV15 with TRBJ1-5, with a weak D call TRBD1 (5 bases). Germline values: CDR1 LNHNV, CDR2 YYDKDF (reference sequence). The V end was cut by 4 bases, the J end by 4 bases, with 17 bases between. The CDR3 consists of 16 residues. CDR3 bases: TGTGCCACCAGCAAGTCGGGGGGTGGAGGAAATCAGCCCCAGCATTTT. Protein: CATSKSGGGGNQPQHF.

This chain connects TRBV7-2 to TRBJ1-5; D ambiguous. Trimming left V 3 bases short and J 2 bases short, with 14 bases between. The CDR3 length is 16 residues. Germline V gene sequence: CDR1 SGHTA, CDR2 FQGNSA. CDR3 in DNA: TGTGCCAGCAGCTTTTCCGGGCAGATGGGCAATCAGCCCCAGCATTTT. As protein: CASSFSGQMGNQPQHF.

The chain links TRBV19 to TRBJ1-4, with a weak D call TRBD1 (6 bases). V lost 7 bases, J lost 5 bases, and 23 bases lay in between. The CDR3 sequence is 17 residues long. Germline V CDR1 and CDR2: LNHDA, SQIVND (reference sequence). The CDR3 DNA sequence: TGTGCCAGTACCCCGGGGGGAGGGGACACCTTGAATGAAAAACTGTTTTTT. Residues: CASTPGGGDTLNEKLFF.

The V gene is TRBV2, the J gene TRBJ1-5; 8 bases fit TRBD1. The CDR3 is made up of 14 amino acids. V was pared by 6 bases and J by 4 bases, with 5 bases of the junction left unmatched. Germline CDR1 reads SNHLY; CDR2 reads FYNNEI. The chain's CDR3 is CASSGQGTNQPQHF. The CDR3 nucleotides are TGTGCCAGCAGCGGACAGGGAACAAATCAGCCCCAGCATTTT.